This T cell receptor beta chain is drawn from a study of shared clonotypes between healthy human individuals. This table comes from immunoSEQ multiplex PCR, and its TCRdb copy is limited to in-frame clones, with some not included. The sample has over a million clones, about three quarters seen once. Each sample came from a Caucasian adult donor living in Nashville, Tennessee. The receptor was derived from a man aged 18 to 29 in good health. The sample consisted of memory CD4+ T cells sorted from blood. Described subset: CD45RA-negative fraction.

The CDR3 reads CASSLVGRLNEKLFF. The DNA of the CDR3 is TGTGCCAGCAGCTTAGTAGGCAGGTTAAATGAAAAACTGTTTTTT. The V call is TRBV7-2, the J call TRBJ1-4; D gene uncertain. The CDR3 runs 15 residues. Trimming stripped 1 base from V and 5 bases from J, with 11 bases between. The germline gives CDR1 SGHTA, CDR2 FQGNSA. Using reference TRBV7-2 and TRBJ1-4 for the parts outside the CDR3, the full variable domain is GAGVSQSPSNKVTEKGKDVELRCDPISGHTALYWYRQSLGQGLEFLIYFQGNSAPDKSGLPSDRFSAERTGGSVSTLTIQRTQQEDSAVYLCASSLVGRLNEKLFFGSGTQLSVL.